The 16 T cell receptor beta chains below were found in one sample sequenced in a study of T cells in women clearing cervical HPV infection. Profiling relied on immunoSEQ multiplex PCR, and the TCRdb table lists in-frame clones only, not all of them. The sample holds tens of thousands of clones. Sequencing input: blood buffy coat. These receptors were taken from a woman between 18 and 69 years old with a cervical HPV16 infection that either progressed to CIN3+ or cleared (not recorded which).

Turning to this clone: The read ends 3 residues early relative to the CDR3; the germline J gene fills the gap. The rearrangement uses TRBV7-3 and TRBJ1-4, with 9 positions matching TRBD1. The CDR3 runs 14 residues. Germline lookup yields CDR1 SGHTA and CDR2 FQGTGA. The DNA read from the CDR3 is TGTGCCAGCAGCTCCGGGACAGGGCACTCACCA. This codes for CASSSGTGHSP. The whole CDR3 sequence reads CASSSGTGHSPLFF.

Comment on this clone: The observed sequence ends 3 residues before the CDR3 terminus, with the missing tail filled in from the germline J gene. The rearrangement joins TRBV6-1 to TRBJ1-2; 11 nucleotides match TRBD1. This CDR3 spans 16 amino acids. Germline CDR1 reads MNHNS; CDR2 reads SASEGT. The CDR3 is CASSEGTGGKSKGYTF. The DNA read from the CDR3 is TGTGCCAGCAGTGAGGGGACAGGGGGTAAATCAAAAGGC.

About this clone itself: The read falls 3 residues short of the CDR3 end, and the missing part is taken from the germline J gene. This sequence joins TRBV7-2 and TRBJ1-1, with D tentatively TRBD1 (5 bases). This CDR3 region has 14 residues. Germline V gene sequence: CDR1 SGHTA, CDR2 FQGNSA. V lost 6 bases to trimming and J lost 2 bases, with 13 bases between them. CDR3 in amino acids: CASRPGQINTEAFF. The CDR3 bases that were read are TGTGCCAGCAGACCAGGGCAGATAAACACTGAA.

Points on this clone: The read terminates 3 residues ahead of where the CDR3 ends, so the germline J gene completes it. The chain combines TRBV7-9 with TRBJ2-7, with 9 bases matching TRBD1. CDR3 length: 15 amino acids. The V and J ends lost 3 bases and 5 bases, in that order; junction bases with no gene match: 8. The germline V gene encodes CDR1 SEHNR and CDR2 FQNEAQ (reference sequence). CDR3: CASSLFGQGNNEQYF. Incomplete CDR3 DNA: TGTGCCAGCAGCTTGTTCGGACAGGGGAATAACGAG.

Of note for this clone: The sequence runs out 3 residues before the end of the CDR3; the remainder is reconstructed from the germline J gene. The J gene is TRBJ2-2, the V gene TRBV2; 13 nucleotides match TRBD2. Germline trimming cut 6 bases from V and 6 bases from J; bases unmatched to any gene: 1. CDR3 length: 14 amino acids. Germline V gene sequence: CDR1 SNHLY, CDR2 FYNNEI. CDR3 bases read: TGTGCCAGCAGAGGACTAGCGGGAGCCGGGGAG. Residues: CASRGLAGAGE. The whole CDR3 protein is CASRGLAGAGELFF.

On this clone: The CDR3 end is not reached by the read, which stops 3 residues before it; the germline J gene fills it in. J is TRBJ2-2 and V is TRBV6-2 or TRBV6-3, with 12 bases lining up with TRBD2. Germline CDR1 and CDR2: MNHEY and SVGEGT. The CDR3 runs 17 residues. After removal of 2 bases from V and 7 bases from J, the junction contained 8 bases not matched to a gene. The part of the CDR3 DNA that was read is TGTGCCAGCAGTTACCCTAGCGGGAGGGCCGGGAACGGGGAG. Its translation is CASSYPSGRAGNGE. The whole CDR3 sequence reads CASSYPSGRAGNGELFF.

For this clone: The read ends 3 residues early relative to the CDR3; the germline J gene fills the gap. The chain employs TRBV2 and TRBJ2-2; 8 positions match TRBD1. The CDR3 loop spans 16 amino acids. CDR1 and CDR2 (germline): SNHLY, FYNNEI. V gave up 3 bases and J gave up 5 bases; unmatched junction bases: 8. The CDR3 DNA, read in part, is TGTGCCAGCAGTGAGAGAGGACAGGGTTTAACCGGGGAG. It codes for CASSERGQGLTGE. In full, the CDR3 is CASSERGQGLTGELFF.

The CDR3 spells CASKSGPLEKLFF. The covered CDR3 bases are TGTGCCAGCAAATCCGGTCCTCTGGAAAAA. The V call is TRBV2, the J call TRBJ1-4, with D uncertain. The CDR3 end falls 3 residues outside the read, so it is completed with the germline J gene. This CDR3 contains 13 residues. V was cut by 7 bases and J by 8 bases, with 14 bases left in between. Germline loops: CDR1 SNHLY, CDR2 FYNNEI.

The CDR3 sequence: CASRISTGFYGYTF. The sequenced CDR3 bases are TGTGCCAGTAGGATTTCTACAGGGTTCTATGGC. The chain combines TRBV19 with TRBJ1-2; a weak D match, TRBD1 (6 bases). Sequencing ends 3 residues short of the CDR3 end; the germline J gene provides the rest. The CDR3 is made up of 14 amino acids. V lost 6 bases, J lost 4 bases, and 15 bases lay in between. The germline CDR1 and CDR2 sequences are LNHDA and SQIVND (reference sequence).

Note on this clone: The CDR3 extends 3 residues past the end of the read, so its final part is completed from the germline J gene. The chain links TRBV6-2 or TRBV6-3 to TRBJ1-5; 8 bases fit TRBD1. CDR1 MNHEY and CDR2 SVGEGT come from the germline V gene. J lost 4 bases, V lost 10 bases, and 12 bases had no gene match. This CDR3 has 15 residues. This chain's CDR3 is CATGSRQGWNQPQHF. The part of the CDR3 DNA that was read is TGTGCCACCGGTTCAAGACAGGGGTGGAATCAGCCC.

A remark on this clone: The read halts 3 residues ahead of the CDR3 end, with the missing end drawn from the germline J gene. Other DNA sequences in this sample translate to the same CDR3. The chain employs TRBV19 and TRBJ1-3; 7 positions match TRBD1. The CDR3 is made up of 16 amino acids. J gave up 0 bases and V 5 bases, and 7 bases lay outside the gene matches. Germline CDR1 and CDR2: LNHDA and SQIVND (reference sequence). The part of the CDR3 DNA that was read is TGTGCCAGTAGTCCCTGGGACAGAGGCTCTGGAAACACC. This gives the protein CASSPWDRGSGNT. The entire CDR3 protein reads CASSPWDRGSGNTIYF.

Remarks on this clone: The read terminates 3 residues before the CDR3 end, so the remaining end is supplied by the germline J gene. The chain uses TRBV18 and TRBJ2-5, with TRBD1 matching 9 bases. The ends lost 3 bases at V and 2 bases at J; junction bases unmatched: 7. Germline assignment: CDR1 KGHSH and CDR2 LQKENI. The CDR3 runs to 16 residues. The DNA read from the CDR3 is TGTGCCAGCTCACCCTTGGGACAGGGAAAACAAGAGACC. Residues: CASSPLGQGKQET. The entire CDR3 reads CASSPLGQGKQETQYF. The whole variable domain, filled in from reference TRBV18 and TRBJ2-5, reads NAGVMQNPRHLVRRRGQEARLRCSPMKGHSHVYWYRQLPEEGLKFMVYLQKENIIDESGMPKERFSAEFPKEGPSILRIQQVVRGDSAAYFCASSPLGQGKQETQYFGPGTRLLVL.

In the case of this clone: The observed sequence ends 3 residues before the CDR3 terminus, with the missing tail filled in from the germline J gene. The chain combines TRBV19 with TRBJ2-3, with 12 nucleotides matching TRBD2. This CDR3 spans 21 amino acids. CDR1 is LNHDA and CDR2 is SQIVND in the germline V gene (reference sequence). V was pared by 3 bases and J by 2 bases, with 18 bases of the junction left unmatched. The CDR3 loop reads CASSIGRLAGGPGGNTDTQYF. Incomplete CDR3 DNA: TGTGCCAGTAGTATCGGTCGGCTAGCGGGAGGGCCGGGGGGAAACACAGATACG.

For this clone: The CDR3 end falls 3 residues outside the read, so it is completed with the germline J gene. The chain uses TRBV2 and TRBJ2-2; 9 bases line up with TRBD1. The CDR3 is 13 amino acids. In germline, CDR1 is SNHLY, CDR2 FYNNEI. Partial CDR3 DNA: TGTGCCAGCAAGGACAGGGGTTCTTCACCG. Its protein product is CASKDRGSSP. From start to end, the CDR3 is CASKDRGSSPLFF.

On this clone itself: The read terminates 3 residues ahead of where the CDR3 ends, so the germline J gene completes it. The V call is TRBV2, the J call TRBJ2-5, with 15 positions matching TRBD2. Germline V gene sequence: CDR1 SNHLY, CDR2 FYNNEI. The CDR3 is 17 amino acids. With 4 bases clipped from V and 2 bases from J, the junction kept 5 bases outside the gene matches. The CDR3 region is CASSGSGTSGGQETQYF. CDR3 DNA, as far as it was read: TGTGCCAGCAGTGGATCCGGGACTAGCGGGGGGCAAGAGACC.

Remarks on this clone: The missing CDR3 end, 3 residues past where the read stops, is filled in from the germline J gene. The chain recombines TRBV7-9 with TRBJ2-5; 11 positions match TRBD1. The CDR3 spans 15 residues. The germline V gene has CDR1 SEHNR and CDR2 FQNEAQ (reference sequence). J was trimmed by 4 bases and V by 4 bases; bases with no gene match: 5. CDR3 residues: CASSSRTGGRETQYF. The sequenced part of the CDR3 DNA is TGTGCCAGCAGCTCCCGGACAGGGGGCCGAGAGACC.